Following are 4 T cell receptor beta chains from one sample sequenced in a study of vaccination effects on CD4 cells after COVID-19. Researchers isolated CD4+ T cells once roughly nine days of culture had elapsed. The antigens these receptors bind are not known. Profiled with immunoSEQ multiplex PCR; TCRdb holds only in-frame clones, not every one. The data show tens of thousands of clones, 70% seen once. Sequenced here: CD4+ T cells from PBMCs cultured without peptide, sampled before COVID-19 vaccination. The origin of the receptors is a human donor who received a COVID-19 vaccine.

This clone was seen a handful of times. The rearrangement links TRBV27 to TRBJ2-1; TRBD2 matches 11 bases. J lost 2 bases, V lost 6 bases, and 6 bases had no gene match. CDR1 and CDR2 from the germline V gene are MNHEY and SMNVEV (reference sequence). This CDR3 comprises 16 residues. CDR3 amino acids: CASSIAGGGAYNEQFF. The CDR3 nucleotides read TGTGCCAGCAGCATAGCGGGAGGGGGGGCCTACAATGAGCAGTTCTTC.

This chain uses TRBV6-5 with TRBJ1-4, with TRBD1 matching 10 bases. With 2 bases clipped from V and 8 bases from J, the junction kept 8 bases outside the gene matches. The CDR3 loop spans 16 amino acids. Per the germline V gene, CDR1 is MNHEY and CDR2 is SVGAGI. The DNA of the CDR3 is TGTGCCAGCAGTTACCGGACAGGGGGGGGGAAAGAAAAACTGTTTTTT. Residues: CASSYRTGGGKEKLFF.

V is TRBV6-4 and J is TRBJ2-5; 8 bases match TRBD2. From germline, CDR1 is MRHNA and CDR2 SNTAGT. This CDR3 comprises 15 residues. V dropped 1 base and J dropped 4; count of bases not matched to a gene: 5. The CDR3 spells CASSDYAGGRETQYF. The CDR3 DNA is TGTGCCAGCAGTGACTACGCGGGAGGAAGAGAGACCCAGTACTTC.

This sequence joins TRBV6-5 and TRBJ2-5; 12 bases match TRBD2. V dropped 11 bases and J dropped 3; count of bases not matched to a gene: 4. The CDR3 extends over 13 amino acids. Germline V gene sequence: CDR1 MNHEY, CDR2 SVGAGI. The DNA of the CDR3 is TGTGCCGGAACTAGCGGGGGGAAAGAGACCCAGTACTTC. It yields the protein CAGTSGGKETQYF.